The rows below give T cell receptor beta chains drawn from one sample of a study of graft-versus-host responses after intestinal transplantation. The method was immunoSEQ multiplex PCR; TCRdb's version includes in-frame clones alone and lacks a portion of them. Here the sample spans 50,000 to 75,000 clones, around nine tenths being singletons. The sequencing used ileum tissue, collected approximately 56 weeks after transplant. These receptors were collected from a human patient who received an intestinal transplant, so some T cells may come from the graft donor. The CDR3 runs from the conserved cysteine through the conserved F or W. A D gene is named only where the DNA matches it firmly. The size field is filled for only some rows; it gives once, few, many or a size class.

v_gene,j_gene,abundance,d_gene,CDR3aa,CDR3nt
TRBV30,TRBJ1-1,NA,NA,CAWRGLRSTEAFF,TGTGCCTGGAGGGGACTGAGGAGCACTGAAGCTTTCTTT
TRBV9,TRBJ1-4,NA,NA,CASSVEAGHEKLFF,TGTGCCAGCAGCGTCGAGGCAGGGCACGAAAAACTGTTTTTT
TRBV6-5,TRBJ2-3,NA,TRBD2,CASSGRRTDTQYF,TGTGCCAGCAGCGGGAGGAGGACAGATACGCAGTATTTT
TRBV18,TRBJ2-7,NA,NA,CASSPTEYEQYF,TGTGCCAGCTCACCGACAGAATACGAGCAGTACTTC
TRBV7-7,TRBJ2-7,NA,NA,CASSLTQGYEQYF,TGTGCTAGCAGCTTGACCCAGGGTTACGAGCAGTACTTC
TRBV7-9,TRBJ2-7,NA,TRBD1,CASSGRTGVGYEQYF,TGTGCCAGCAGCGGTCGGACAGGGGTAGGCTACGAGCAGTACTTC
TRBV11-2,TRBJ2-3,NA,NA,CASSLEWGPRDTQYF,TGTGCCAGCAGCTTAGAGTGGGGGCCAAGAGATACGCAGTATTTT
TRBV6-5,TRBJ1-6,once,TRBD1,CASSWVTGTGNSPLHF,TGTGCCAGCAGTTGGGTTACCGGGACAGGGAATTCACCCCTCCACTTT
TRBV19,TRBJ1-2,NA,TRBD1,CASSVEGAYYGYTF,TGTGCCAGTAGTGTGGAGGGGGCCTACTATGGCTACACCTTC
TRBV5-5,TRBJ1-2,NA,NA,CASSLGLQGHFF,TGTGCCAGCAGCTTGGGGCTGCAGGGCCACTTCTTC
TRBV6-5,TRBJ2-1,NA,TRBD1,CASSQTGGGHNEQFF,TGTGCCAGCAGTCAAACAGGGGGCGGCCACAATGAGCAGTTCTTC
TRBV11-2,TRBJ1-2,NA,NA,CASSLNQGSGYTF,TGTGCCAGCAGCTTGAACCAGGGGTCTGGCTACACCTTC
TRBV30,TRBJ1-6,NA,NA,CAWDSPYNSPLHF,TGTGCCTGGGACAGCCCCTATAATTCACCCCTCCACTTT
TRBV14,TRBJ2-3,NA,NA,CASSHGRNPQYF,TGTGCCAGCAGCCACGGACGGAATCCGCAGTATTTT
TRBV2,TRBJ1-1,NA,TRBD1,CASVRDRGTEAFF,TGTGCCAGCGTCAGGGACAGGGGAACTGAAGCTTTCTTT
TRBV29-1,TRBJ1-1,once,TRBD1,CSVRDRGRWRVFF,TGCAGCGTAAGAGACAGGGGCCGTTGGAGGGTTTTCTTT
TRBV15,TRBJ1-6,NA,NA,CATSAYRSTGSPLHF,TGTGCCACCAGCGCCTACAGGTCTACCGGTTCACCCCTCCACTTT
TRBV6-1,TRBJ2-5,NA,NA,CASRDPGQETQYF,TGTGCCAGCCGGGACCCCGGCCAAGAGACCCAGTACTTC
TRBV21-1,TRBJ1-1,NA,NA,CASSKRTDSSNAEAFF,TGTGCCAGCAGCAAAAGGACGGACAGTTCCAACGCTGAAGCTTTCTTT
TRBV11-2,TRBJ1-2,NA,NA,CASTYAWEAPMTYGYTF,TGTGCCAGCACGTATGCCTGGGAAGCCCCCATGACCTATGGCTACACCTTC
TRBV29-1,TRBJ2-1,NA,NA,CSVDPRRSYNEQFF,TGCAGCGTTGATCCCCGCCGCTCCTACAATGAGCAGTTCTTC
TRBV6-5,TRBJ1-5,once,NA,CASSYSVTGNQPQHF,TGTGCCAGCAGTTACTCGGTGACAGGCAATCAGCCCCAGCATTTT
TRBV13,TRBJ1-1,NA,NA,CASSLGGEVVETFF,TGTGCCAGCAGCTTAGGGGGGGAAGTGGTGGAAACTTTCTTT
TRBV6-5,TRBJ1-5,NA,TRBD1,CASRGQVGNQPQHF,TGTGCCAGCCGAGGACAGGTGGGCAATCAGCCCCAGCATTTT
TRBV19,TRBJ1-2,NA,NA,CASSITFGSDYGYTF,TGTGCCAGTAGTATTACCTTTGGGTCCGACTATGGCTACACCTTC
TRBV2,TRBJ2-2,NA,NA,CASSEFHRDTGELFF,TGTGCCAGCAGTGAATTCCACAGGGATACCGGGGAGCTGTTTTTT
TRBV4-1,TRBJ2-3,NA,TRBD2,CASSQALTSGPITDTQYF,TGCGCCAGCAGCCAAGCTCTGACTAGCGGGCCAATCACAGATACGCAGTATTTT
TRBV10-1,TRBJ1-2,NA,NA,CASSEDRSYGYTF,TGCGCCAGCAGTGAGGACAGGTCCTATGGCTACACCTTC
TRBV11-3,TRBJ1-5,NA,NA,CASSYPGATQPQHF,TGTGCCAGCAGCTATCCAGGGGCTACTCAGCCCCAGCATTTT
TRBV9,TRBJ2-4,NA,NA,CASSVAKNIQYF,TGTGCCAGCAGCGTAGCCAAAAACATTCAGTACTTC
TRBV27,TRBJ1-1,NA,NA,CASSLGGVRNTEAFF,TGTGCCAGCAGTTTAGGCGGAGTACGGAACACTGAAGCTTTCTTT
TRBV11-3,TRBJ2-7,NA,NA,CASSLGQAGEQYF,TGTGCCAGCAGCTTAGGACAGGCAGGGGAGCAGTACTTC
TRBV7-9,TRBJ2-1,NA,NA,CASSLGYNEQFF,TGTGCCAGCAGCTTAGGGTACAATGAGCAGTTCTTC
TRBV6-6,TRBJ2-7,NA,TRBD1,CASSLQGTQGGEQYF,TGTGCCAGCAGTTTACAGGGGACCCAGGGCGGCGAGCAGTACTTC
TRBV7-9,TRBJ1-2,NA,TRBD1,CASSLKDRDYGYTF,TGTGCCAGCAGCTTAAAGGACAGGGACTATGGCTACACCTTC
TRBV2,TRBJ1-1,once,NA,CASSARNLRGLITEAFF,TGTGCCAGCAGCGCCAGAAACCTCAGGGGCCTTATCACTGAAGCTTTCTTT
TRBV11-2,TRBJ2-3,NA,TRBD2,CASGWGSGGTDTQYF,TGTGCCAGCGGCTGGGGTAGCGGGGGGACAGATACGCAGTATTTT
TRBV11-1,TRBJ2-5,NA,TRBD1,CASSFEWTGGETQYF,TGTGCCAGCAGCTTCGAATGGACAGGGGGAGAGACCCAGTACTTC
TRBV28,TRBJ2-7,NA,NA,CASSLYAGEQYF,TGTGCCAGCAGTTTATACGCGGGAGAGCAGTACTTC
TRBV7-2,TRBJ2-3,NA,NA,CASSDYWPADTQYF,TGTGCCAGCAGCGACTACTGGCCGGCAGATACGCAGTATTTT
TRBV2,TRBJ2-7,NA,NA,CASSDGAISYEQYF,TGTGCCAGCAGTGACGGGGCAATTTCCTACGAGCAGTACTTC
TRBV15,TRBJ2-7,NA,TRBD1,CATSSRDRGSYEQYF,TGTGCCACCAGCAGCCGGGACAGGGGTTCCTACGAGCAGTACTTC
TRBV13,TRBJ2-3,once,NA,CASSLVRARTDTQYF,TGTGCCAGCAGCTTAGTCAGGGCCCGCACAGATACGCAGTATTTT
TRBV9,TRBJ2-5,NA,TRBD2,CASSILAGIQETQYF,TGTGCCAGCAGCATCCTAGCGGGGATCCAAGAGACCCAGTACTTC
TRBV7-2,TRBJ2-3,NA,TRBD1,CASSLRGKRDTQYF,TGTGCCAGCAGCCTCAGGGGGAAGAGAGATACGCAGTATTTT
TRBV6-5,TRBJ2-7,NA,NA,CASQTAGTYEQYF,TGTGCCAGCCAGACAGCGGGTACCTACGAGCAGTACTTC
TRBV6-6,TRBJ1-2,NA,TRBD1,CASSNGQGISGYTF,TGTGCCAGCAGTAATGGACAGGGAATCTCCGGCTACACCTTC
TRBV13,TRBJ2-1,NA,NA,CASSLGDLGYNEQFF,TGTGCCAGCAGCTTAGGGGACCTAGGATACAATGAGCAGTTCTTC
TRBV2,TRBJ2-3,once,TRBD2,CASLGVGGGGDTQYF,TGTGCCAGCCTTGGGGTCGGCGGGGGGGGCGATACGCAGTATTTT
TRBV2,TRBJ2-7,NA,NA,CASSVYEQYF,TGTGCCAGCAGTGTGTACGAGCAGTACTTC
TRBV9,TRBJ2-5,NA,TRBD2,CASSAGRGLGETQYF,TGTGCTAGCAGCGCAGGGAGGGGTTTGGGCGAGACCCAGTACTTC
TRBV6-1,TRBJ1-2,once,NA,CASREDGYTF,TGTGCCAGCAGGGAAGATGGCTACACCTTC
TRBV7-3,TRBJ1-4,NA,NA,CASSSLRATTNEKLFF,TGTGCCAGCAGTTCTCTAAGGGCAACAACTAATGAAAAACTGTTTTTT
TRBV4-1,TRBJ1-2,once,NA,CASSQVGGSAYGYTF,TGCGCCAGCAGCCAAGTGGGCGGCTCGGCTTATGGCTACACCTTC
TRBV6-5,TRBJ2-7,NA,TRBD1,CASSLQGADYEQYF,TGTGCCAGCAGTTTACAGGGGGCAGACTACGAGCAGTACTTC
TRBV5-1,TRBJ2-5,NA,NA,CASSLQETQYF,TGCGCCAGCAGCCTACAAGAGACCCAGTACTTC
TRBV29-1,TRBJ1-2,NA,NA,CSVDYYGYTF,TGCAGCGTGGACTACTATGGCTACACCTTC
TRBV5-6,TRBJ1-5,once,TRBD1,CASSFAGQGIDQPQHF,TGTGCCAGCAGCTTCGCGGGACAGGGGATCGATCAGCCCCAGCATTTT
TRBV11-2,TRBJ2-6,NA,NA,CASILPPGANVLTF,TGTGCCAGCATCCTTCCCCCTGGGGCCAACGTCCTGACTTTC
TRBV11-1,TRBJ2-2,NA,TRBD1,CASSSKERDRNTGELFF,TGTGCCAGCAGCTCGAAAGAACGGGACAGGAACACCGGGGAGCTGTTTTTT